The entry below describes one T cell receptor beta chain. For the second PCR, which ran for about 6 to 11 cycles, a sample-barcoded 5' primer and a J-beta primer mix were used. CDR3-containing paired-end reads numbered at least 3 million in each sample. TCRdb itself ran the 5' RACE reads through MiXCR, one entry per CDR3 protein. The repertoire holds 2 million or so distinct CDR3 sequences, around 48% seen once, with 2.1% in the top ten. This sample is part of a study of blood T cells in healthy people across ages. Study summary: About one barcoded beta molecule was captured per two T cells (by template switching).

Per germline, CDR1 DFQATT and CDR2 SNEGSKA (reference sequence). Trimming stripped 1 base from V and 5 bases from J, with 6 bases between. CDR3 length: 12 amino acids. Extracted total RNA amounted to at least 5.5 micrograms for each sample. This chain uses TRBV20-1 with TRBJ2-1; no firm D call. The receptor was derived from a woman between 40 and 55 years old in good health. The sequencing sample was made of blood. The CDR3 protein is CSARGFNNEQFF. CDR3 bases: TGCAGTGCTAGAGGCTTTAACAATGAGCAGTTCTTC.